A single sample is the source of the 10 T cell receptor beta chains below, sequenced in a study of blood T cells in healthy people across ages. Combining a sample-barcoded 5' primer with a J-beta primer mix, a second PCR ran for 7 to 11 cycles. From the 5' RACE reads, TCRdb called clonotypes with MiXCR, one entry per CDR3 protein. This table holds roughly 1.5 million distinct CDR3 sequences, roughly 43% found once. The sequenced sample consisted of blood. All receptors derive from a woman between 18 and 29 years old in good health.

This sequence joins TRBV4-3 and TRBJ2-1, with D possibly matching TRBD2 (6 bases). The CDR3 contains 16 residues. Germline V lookup: CDR1 LGHNA, CDR2 YSLEER. Deletions cut 0 bases from V and 2 bases from J, with 11 bases between. This chain's CDR3 is CASSQDRTNPYNEQFF. CDR3 bases: TGCGCCAGCAGCCAAGACCGGACTAACCCCTACAATGAGCAGTTCTTC.

This clonotype was counted only a few times. V and J are TRBV10-3 and TRBJ2-1; D is unclear. The CDR3 covers 12 residues. Trimming left V 2 bases short and J 15 bases short, with 14 bases between. Germline CDR1 and CDR2: ENHRY and SYGVKD. CDR3 bases: TGTGCCATCAGTGAGGACGAAACCTGGCGGTTCTTC. This encodes CAISEDETWRFF.

Only a few counts were recorded for this clonotype. In DNA, the CDR3 is TGTGCCATCAGTGAGCCTGGTTTGCTAGCGGGGGGGCCCCGCTACGAGCAGTACTTC. It is translated as CAISEPGLLAGGPRYEQYF. The chain has TRBV10-3 and TRBJ2-7; TRBD2 matches 12 bases. Germline V gene lookup returns CDR1 ENHRY and CDR2 SYGVKD. With 2 bases clipped from V and 3 bases from J, the junction kept 14 bases outside the gene matches. This CDR3 is built from 19 residues.

This clonotype turned up a few times. The CDR3 DNA reads as TGCAGTGCTGGGCGGGGGGGCATGAATGAGCAGTTCTTC. Amino acids: CSAGRGGMNEQFF. The chain has TRBV20-1 and TRBJ2-1, with 9 bases matching TRBD2. Germline V gene lookup returns CDR1 DFQATT and CDR2 SNEGSKA (reference sequence). Trimming cost V 5 bases and J 7 bases; bases outside gene matches: 6. The CDR3 covers 13 residues.

This clonotype was counted many times. This sequence joins TRBV27 and TRBJ2-7; 7 bases align to TRBD1. CDR3 length: 13 residues. V shed 6 bases and J 2 bases; nucleotides not matched to a gene: 4. Germline V gene data show CDR1 as MNHEY and CDR2 as SMNVEV (reference sequence). The CDR3 sequence is CASRRTGTYEQYF. Here the CDR3 DNA reads TGTGCCAGCAGACGGACAGGCACCTACGAGCAGTACTTC.

This clonotype showed up just a few times. The chain is built from TRBV13 and TRBJ2-3; TRBD2 matches at 10 bases. Germline values: CDR1 PRHDT, CDR2 FYEKMQ (reference sequence). The CDR3 covers 16 residues. V dropped 5 bases and J dropped 4; count of bases not matched to a gene: 9. The CDR3 protein is CASSPSGGARSDTQYF. The CDR3 region has the DNA TGTGCCAGCAGCCCGAGCGGGGGGGCCAGGTCAGATACGCAGTATTTT.

The rearrangement joins TRBV7-2 to TRBJ2-7; a weak D match, TRBD1 (6 bases). Per germline, CDR1 SGHTA and CDR2 FQGNSA. There are 17 residues in the CDR3. V was cut by 1 base and J by 7 bases, with 23 bases left in between. The CDR3 protein is CASSLVGSAFGDNEQYF. Here the CDR3 DNA reads TGTGCCAGCAGCTTAGTTGGCTCCGCCTTTGGGGACAATGAGCAGTACTTC.

This clonotype was counted between two and nine times. This rearrangement joins TRBV12-3 or TRBV12-4 to TRBJ1-1; 7 bases are shared with TRBD1. This CDR3 spans 15 amino acids. The V and J ends lost 4 bases and 3 bases, in that order; junction bases with no gene match: 8. In nucleotides, the CDR3 is TGTGCCAGCAGTTCCCGAGGGGGCTCGGACACTGAAGCTTTCTTT. Protein product: CASSSRGGSDTEAFF.

This clonotype was detected a few times. This rearrangement joins TRBV20-1 to TRBJ2-1; D may match TRBD1 or TRBD2 (5 bases each). This CDR3 has 15 residues. The germline CDR1 and CDR2 sequences are DFQATT and SNEGSKA (reference sequence). V lost 1 base and J lost 4, with 14 bases in between. CDR3 residues: CSARGGRESYNEQFF. CDR3 DNA sequence: TGCAGTGCTAGAGGTGGCAGGGAGAGTTACAATGAGCAGTTCTTC.

The CDR3 nucleotides are TGTGCCATCAGGGATCCGGGACAGGGGAACTATGGCTACACCTTC. Encoded protein: CAIRDPGQGNYGYTF. The genes are TRBV10-3 and TRBJ1-2, with TRBD1 matching over 10 bases. This CDR3 has 15 residues. V dropped 6 bases and J dropped 2; count of bases not matched to a gene: 6. The V gene's germline CDR1 is ENHRY and CDR2 SYGVKD.